This T cell receptor beta chain was captured in a study of cytomegalovirus exposure and HLA in healthy donors. Whole-study context: Previous work identified roughly 120 million unique TCR beta sequences from 150 million to 200 million T cells. Study findings and constraints: Later analysis suggested links between common viral pathogens and several top significant clusters. In a later analysis, at a false discovery rate of 0.05, under 20,000 TCR beta sequences were associated with HLA alleles. In an earlier analysis, most TCR beta V segments were productive about 90% or about 30% of the time.

V was clipped by 2 bases and J by 5 bases; unmatched bases: 3. CDR3 length: 15 amino acids. From germline, CDR1 is MDHEN and CDR2 SYDVKM. Of note for this clone: Its antigen is not identified. Other DNA sequences in the sample encode the same CDR3.

Researchers ran the PCR with 60 Vbeta and 13 Jbeta primers. Method: immunoSEQ multiplex PCR; TCRdb's copy keeps in-frame clones and lacks some. This sample carries about 89,000 clones, 70% to 80% of them seen once, and the ten largest clones take roughly 3.5%. The material sequenced was PBMCs. V is TRBV28 and J is TRBJ1-4, with 9 bases that match TRBD1. This TCR was sampled from a man aged 25 to 40 in good health and CMV-seronegative. The CDR3 loop reads CASSLPGTGNEKLFF. DNA of the CDR3: TGTGCCAGCAGTTTACCCGGGACAGGGAATGAAAAACTGTTTTTT.